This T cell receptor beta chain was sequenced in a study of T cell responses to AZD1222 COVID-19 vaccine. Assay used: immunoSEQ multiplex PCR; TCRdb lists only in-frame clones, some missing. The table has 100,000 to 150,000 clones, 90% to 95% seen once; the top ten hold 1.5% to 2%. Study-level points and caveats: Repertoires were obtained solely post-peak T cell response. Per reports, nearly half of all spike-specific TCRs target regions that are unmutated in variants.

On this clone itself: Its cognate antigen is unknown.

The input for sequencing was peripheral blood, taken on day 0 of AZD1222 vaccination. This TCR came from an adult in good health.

The CDR3 DNA reads TGTGCCAGCTCACGGACAGGGGGGTTGGACTATGGCTACACCTTC. Amino acids: CASSRTGGLDYGYTF. The chain carries TRBV18 and TRBJ1-2; 10 bases agree with TRBD1. V shed 4 bases, J shed 3 bases, and the junction held 5 bases outside the gene matches. Germline CDR1 is KGHSH and CDR2 is LQKENI. The CDR3 is 15 amino acids.